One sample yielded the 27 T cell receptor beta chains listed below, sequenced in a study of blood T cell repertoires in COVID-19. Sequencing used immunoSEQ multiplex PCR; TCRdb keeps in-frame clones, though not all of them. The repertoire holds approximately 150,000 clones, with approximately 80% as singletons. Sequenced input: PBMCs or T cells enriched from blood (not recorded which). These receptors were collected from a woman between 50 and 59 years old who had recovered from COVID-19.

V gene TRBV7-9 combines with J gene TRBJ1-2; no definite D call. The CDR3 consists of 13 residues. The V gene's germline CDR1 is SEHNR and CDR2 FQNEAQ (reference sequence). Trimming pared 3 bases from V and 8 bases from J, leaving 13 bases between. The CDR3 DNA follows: TGTGCCAGCAGCTTCCTAGTAAGAGGCGGCTACACCTTC. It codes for CASSFLVRGGYTF.

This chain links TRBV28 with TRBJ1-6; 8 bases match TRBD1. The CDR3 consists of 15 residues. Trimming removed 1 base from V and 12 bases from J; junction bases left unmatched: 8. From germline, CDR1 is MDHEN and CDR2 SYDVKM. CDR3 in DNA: TGTGCCAGCAGTTTATCGGCGGACAGGGCGGAACCCCTCCACTTT. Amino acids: CASSLSADRAEPLHF.

The CDR3 spells CASSGGSVFNEQFF. The CDR3 coding sequence is TGCGCCAGCAGTGGAGGGTCGGTTTTCAATGAGCAGTTCTTC. V and J are TRBV5-1 and TRBJ2-1; D is possibly TRBD2 (6 bases). Germline lookup yields CDR1 SGHRS and CDR2 YFSETQ. This CDR3 comprises 14 residues. The germline V and J ends were trimmed by 5 bases and 6 bases, with 15 bases remaining between them.

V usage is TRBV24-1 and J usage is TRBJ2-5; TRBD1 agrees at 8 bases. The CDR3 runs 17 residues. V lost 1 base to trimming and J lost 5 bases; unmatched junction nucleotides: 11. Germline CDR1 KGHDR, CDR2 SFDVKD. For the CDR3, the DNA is TGTGCCACCAGTGATTTCTTTTCCCCAGGGGGCTTGGAGACCCAGTACTTC. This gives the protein CATSDFFSPGGLETQYF.

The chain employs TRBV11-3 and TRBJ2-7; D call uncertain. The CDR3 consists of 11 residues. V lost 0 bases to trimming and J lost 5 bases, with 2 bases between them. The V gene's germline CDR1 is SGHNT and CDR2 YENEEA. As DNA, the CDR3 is TGTGCCAGCAGCTTAGACAACGAGCAGTACTTC. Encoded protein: CASSLDNEQYF.

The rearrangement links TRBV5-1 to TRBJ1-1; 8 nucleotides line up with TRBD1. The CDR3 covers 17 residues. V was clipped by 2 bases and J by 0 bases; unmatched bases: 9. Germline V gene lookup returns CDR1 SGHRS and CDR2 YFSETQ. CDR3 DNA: TGCGCCAGCAGCTTTGGTGGGACAGGCGGTATGAACACTGAAGCTTTCTTT. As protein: CASSFGGTGGMNTEAFF.

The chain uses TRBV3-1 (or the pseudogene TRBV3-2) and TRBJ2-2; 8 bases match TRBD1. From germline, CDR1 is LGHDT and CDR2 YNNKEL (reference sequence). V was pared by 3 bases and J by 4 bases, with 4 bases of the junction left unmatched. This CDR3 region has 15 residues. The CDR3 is CASSQAQGVTGELFF. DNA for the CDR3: TGTGCCAGCAGCCAGGCACAGGGGGTCACCGGGGAGCTGTTTTTT.

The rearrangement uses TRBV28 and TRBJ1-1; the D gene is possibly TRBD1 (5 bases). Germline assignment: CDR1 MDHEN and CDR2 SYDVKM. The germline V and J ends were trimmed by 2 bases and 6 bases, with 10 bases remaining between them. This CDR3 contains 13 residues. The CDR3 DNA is TGTGCCAGCAGTTTAGGGGGAGGGGCTGAAGCTTTCTTT. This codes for CASSLGGGAEAFF.

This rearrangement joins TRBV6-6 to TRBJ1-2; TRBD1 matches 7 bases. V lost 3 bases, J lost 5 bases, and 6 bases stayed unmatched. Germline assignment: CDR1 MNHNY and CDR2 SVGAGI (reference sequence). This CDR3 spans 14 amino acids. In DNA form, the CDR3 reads TGTGCCAGCAGTTATTTGTCCAGGGGGTATGGCTACACCTTC. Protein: CASSYLSRGYGYTF.

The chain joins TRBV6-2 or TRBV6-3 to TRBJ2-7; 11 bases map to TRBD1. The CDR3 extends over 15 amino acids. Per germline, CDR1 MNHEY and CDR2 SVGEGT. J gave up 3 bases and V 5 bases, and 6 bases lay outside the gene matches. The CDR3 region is CASSRAGTGGYEQYF. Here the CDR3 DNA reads TGTGCCAGCAGTCGGGCCGGGACAGGGGGCTACGAGCAGTACTTC.

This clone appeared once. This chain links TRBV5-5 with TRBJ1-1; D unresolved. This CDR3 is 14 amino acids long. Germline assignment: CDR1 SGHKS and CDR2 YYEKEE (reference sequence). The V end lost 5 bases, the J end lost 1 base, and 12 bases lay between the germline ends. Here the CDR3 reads CASRPRVPNTEAFF. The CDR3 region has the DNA TGTGCCAGCAGGCCGCGGGTACCGAACACTGAAGCTTTCTTT.

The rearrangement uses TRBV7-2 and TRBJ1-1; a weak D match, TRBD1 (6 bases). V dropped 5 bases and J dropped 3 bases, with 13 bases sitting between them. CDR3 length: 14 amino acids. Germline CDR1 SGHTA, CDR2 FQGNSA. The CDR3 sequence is CASSPRQDYTEAFF. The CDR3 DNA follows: TGTGCCAGCAGCCCCCGACAGGACTACACTGAAGCTTTCTTT.

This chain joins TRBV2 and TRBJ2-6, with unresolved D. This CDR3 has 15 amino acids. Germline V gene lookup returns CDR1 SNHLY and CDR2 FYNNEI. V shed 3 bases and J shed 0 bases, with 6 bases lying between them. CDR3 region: CASSETHSGANVLTF. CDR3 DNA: TGTGCCAGCAGTGAGACACACTCTGGGGCCAACGTCCTGACTTTC.

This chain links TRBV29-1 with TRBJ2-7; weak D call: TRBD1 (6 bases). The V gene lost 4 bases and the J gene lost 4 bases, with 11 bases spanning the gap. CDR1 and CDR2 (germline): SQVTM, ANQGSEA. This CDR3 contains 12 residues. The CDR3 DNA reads TGCAGCGTTGGCGACAGGTTATACGAGCAGTACTTC. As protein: CSVGDRLYEQYF.

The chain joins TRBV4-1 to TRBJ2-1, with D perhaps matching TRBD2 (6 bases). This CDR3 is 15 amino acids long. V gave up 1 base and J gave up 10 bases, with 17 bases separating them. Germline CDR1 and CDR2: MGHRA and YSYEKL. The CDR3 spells CASSQGPLAGQEQFF. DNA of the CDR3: TGCGCCAGCAGCCAAGGGCCACTAGCAGGTCAGGAGCAGTTCTTC.

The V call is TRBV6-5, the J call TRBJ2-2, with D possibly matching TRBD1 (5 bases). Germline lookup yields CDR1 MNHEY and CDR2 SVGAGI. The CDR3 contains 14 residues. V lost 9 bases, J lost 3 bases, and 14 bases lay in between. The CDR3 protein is CASEGDWYTGELFF. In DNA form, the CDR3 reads TGTGCCAGTGAAGGGGATTGGTACACCGGGGAGCTGTTTTTT.

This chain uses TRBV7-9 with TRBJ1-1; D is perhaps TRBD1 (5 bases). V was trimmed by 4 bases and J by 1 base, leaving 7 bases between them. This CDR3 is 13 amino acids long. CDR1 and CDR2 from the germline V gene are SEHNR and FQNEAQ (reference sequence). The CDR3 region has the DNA TGTGCCAGCAGCTCGACAGAGAACACTGAAGCTTTCTTT. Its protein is CASSSTENTEAFF. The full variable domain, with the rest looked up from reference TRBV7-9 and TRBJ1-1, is DTGVSQNPRHKITKRGQNVTFRCDPISEHNRLYWYRQTLGQGPEFLTYFQNEAQLEKSRLLSDRFSAERPKGSFSTLEIQRTEQGDSAMYLCASSSTENTEAFFGQGTRLTVV.

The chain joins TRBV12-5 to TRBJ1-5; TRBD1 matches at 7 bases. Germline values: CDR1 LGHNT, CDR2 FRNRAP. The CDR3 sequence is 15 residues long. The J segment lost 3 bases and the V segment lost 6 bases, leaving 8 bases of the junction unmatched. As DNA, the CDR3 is TGTGCTAGTGGCCCTCGGACAGGCCCCAATCAGCCCCAGCATTTT. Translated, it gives CASGPRTGPNQPQHF.

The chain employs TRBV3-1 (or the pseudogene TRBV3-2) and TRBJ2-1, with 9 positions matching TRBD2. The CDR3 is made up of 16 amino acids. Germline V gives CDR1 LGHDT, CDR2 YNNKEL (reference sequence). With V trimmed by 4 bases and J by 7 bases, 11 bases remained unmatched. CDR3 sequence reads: CASSLYLSGRENEQFF. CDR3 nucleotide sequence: TGTGCCAGCAGCCTATACCTTAGCGGGAGAGAGAATGAGCAGTTCTTC.

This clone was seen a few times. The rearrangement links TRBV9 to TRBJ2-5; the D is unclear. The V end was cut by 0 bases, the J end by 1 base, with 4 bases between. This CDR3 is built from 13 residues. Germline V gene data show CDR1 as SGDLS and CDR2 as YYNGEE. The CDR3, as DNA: TGTGCCAGCAGCGTAGCGGGCCAAGAGACCCAGTACTTC. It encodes CASSVAGQETQYF.

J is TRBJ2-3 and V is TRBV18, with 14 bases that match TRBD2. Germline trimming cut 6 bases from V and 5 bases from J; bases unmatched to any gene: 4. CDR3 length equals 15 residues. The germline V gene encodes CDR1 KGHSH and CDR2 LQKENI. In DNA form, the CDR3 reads TGTGCCAGCTCGACCGGACTAGCGGGGGGAGATACGCAGTATTTT. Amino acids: CASSTGLAGGDTQYF.

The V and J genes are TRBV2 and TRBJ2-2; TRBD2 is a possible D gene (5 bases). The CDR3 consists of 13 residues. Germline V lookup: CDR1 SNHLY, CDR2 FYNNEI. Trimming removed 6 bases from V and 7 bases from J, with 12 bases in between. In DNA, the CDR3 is TGTGCCAGCAGACTAGGGCCCGGCGGGGAGCTGTTTTTT. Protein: CASRLGPGGELFF.

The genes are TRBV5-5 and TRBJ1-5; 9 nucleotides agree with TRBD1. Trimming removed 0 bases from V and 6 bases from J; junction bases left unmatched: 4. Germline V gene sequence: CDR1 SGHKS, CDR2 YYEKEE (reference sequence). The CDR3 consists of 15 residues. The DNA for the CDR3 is TGTGCCAGCAGCTTGGGGGGGACAGGGCGTCAGCCCCAGCATTTT. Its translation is CASSLGGTGRQPQHF.

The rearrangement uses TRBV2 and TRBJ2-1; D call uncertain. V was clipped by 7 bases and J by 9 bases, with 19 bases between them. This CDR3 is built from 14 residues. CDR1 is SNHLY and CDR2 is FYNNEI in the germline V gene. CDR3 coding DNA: TGTGCCAGCAAACACAACGACGGGTTCGGTGAGCAGTTCTTC. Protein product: CASKHNDGFGEQFF. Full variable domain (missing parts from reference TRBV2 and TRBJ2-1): EPEVTQTPSHQVTQMGQEVILRCVPISNHLYFYWYRQILGQKVEFLVSFYNNEISEKSEIFDDQFSVERPDGSNFTLKIRSTKLEDSAMYFCASKHNDGFGEQFFGPGTRLTVL.

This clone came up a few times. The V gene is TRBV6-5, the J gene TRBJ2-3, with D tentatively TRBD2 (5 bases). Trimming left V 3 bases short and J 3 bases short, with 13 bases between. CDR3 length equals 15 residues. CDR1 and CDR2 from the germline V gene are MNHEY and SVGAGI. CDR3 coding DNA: TGTGCCAGCAGTTATGGGCCTAGCCGTACAGATACGCAGTATTTT. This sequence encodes CASSYGPSRTDTQYF.

CDR3 nucleotide sequence: TGCAGTGCTCCAGGGACCTACGAGCAGTACTTC. The encoded protein is CSAPGTYEQYF. V gene TRBV20-1 combines with J gene TRBJ2-7; perhaps TRBD1 as D (5 bases). V shed 5 bases and J shed 2 bases, with 7 bases lying between them. Germline CDR1 is DFQATT and CDR2 is SNEGSKA (reference sequence). This CDR3 region has 11 residues.

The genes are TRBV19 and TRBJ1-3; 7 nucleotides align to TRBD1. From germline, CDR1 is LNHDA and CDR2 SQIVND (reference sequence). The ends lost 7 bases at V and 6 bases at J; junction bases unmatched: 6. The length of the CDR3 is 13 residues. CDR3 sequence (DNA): TGTGCCAGTATAAGGCAGGGGGAAAACACCATATATTTT. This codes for CASIRQGENTIYF.